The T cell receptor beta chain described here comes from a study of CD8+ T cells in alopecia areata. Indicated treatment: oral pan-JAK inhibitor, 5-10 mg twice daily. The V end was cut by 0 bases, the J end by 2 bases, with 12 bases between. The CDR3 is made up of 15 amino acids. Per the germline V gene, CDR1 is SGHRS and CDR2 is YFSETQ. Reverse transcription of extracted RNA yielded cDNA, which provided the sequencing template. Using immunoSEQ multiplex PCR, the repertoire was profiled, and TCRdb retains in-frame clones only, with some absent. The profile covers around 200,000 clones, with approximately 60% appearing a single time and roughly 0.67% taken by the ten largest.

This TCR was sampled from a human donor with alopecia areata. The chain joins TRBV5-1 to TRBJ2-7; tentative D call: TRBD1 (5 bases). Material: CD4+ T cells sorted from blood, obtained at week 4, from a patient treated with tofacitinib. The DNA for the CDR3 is TGCGCCAGCAGCTTGGAAGGACAATCCGCCTACGAGCAGTACTTC. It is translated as CASSLEGQSAYEQYF.